This T cell receptor beta chain is drawn from a study of blood T cell repertoires in COVID-19. Background on the study: The United States, Italy and Spain supplied acute and convalescent COVID-19 samples. PBMCs, B-cell-depleted T cells, or T cells were the source of the cDNA or gDNA that made up the material.

Original processing notes: Amplified reference gene primers provided the basis for estimating nucleated cell counts. Assay used: immunoSEQ multiplex PCR; TCRdb lists only in-frame clones, some missing. V, J and clone size reflect that table, while D and trimming were determined from the DNA. The sample carries some 160,000 clones, just under 80% recorded once. Trimming removed 3 bases from V and 9 bases from J; junction bases left unmatched: 14. Germline assignment: CDR1 SGHRS and CDR2 YFSETQ. This CDR3 has 15 residues. The TCR was taken from a woman older than 75 with acute or convalescent COVID-19. This chain connects TRBV5-1 to TRBJ2-5; TRBD1 agrees at 7 bases. The specimen was peripheral blood. The chain's CDR3 is CASSWETGQRRAQYF. The CDR3 DNA follows: TGCGCCAGCAGCTGGGAGACGGGACAGAGACGGGCCCAGTACTTC.